The sequence of this T cell receptor beta chain was determined in a study of T cell changes during pregnancy in multiple sclerosis. Sequenced by immunoSEQ multiplex PCR; TCRdb stores in-frame clones only, minus some. The table lists about 67,000 clones, about nine tenths of them singletons, with 1.5% in the top ten. From germline, CDR1 is SGHTA and CDR2 FQGNSA. This CDR3 spans 13 amino acids. Trimming shortened V by 1 base and J by 7 bases, and 7 bases separated the two germline ends. V and J are TRBV7-2 and TRBJ1-4; D unresolved. This receptor was identified in a female donor with multiple sclerosis, enrolled in a pregnancy study. The input for sequencing was peripheral blood, taken in the third trimester of pregnancy. The CDR3 sequence is CASSLGRREKLFF. CDR3 coding DNA: TGTGCCAGCAGCTTAGGCAGGCGTGAAAAACTGTTTTTT.